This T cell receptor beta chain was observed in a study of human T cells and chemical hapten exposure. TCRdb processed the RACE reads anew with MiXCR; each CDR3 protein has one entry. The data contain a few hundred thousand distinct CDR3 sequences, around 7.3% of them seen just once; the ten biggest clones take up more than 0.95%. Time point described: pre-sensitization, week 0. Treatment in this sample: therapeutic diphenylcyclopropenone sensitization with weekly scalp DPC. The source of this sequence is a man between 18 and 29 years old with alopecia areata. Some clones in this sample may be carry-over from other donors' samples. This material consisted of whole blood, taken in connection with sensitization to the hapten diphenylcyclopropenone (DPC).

CDR3 loop: CASSSQTNTEAFF. The CDR3 DNA reads TGCGCCAGCAGCTCCCAGACGAACACTGAAGCTTTCTTT. V usage is TRBV5-1 and J usage is TRBJ1-1; D is undetermined. The CDR3 extends over 13 amino acids. CDR1 is SGHRS, CDR2 YFSETQ, per germline. Trimming took 3 bases from V and 1 from J, leaving 7 bases between them. The whole variable domain, remainder taken from reference TRBV5-1 and TRBJ1-1, is KAGVTQTPRYLIKTRGQQVTLSCSPISGHRSVSWYQQTPGQGLQFLFEYFSETQRNKGNFPGRFSGRQFSNSRSEMNVSTLELGDSALYLCASSSQTNTEAFFGQGTRLTVV.